This TCR beta chain appears in the sequencing data of a study of T cell responses to AZD1222 COVID-19 vaccine (dated by TCRdb to the early 2020s). Some background on the complete study: A total of 233 trial participants underwent TCR sequencing, of whom about 210 received two doses of AZD1222 and approximately 25 received two doses of the MenACWY control vaccine. Trial participants were enrolled into age subgroups of 18-55, 56-69 and 70-plus years, which contained around 140, 26 and 57 TCR-sequenced participants, respectively.

Notes on this clone: The antigen this receptor binds is unknown. Per-base quality was not reported, and no clone a single base away is much larger than it.

In the paper's terms, the time point label means: baseline before first vaccination. Per the publication, the treatment or condition label means: meningococcal conjugate vaccine given as trial control. Samples from vaccinated people were obtained from the UK trials COV001 and COV002, which included a single-blind randomized controlled phase 2/3 trial of AZD1222 (ChAdOx1 nCoV-19) in healthy adults. For TCRbeta chain sequencing, PBMC samples from trial participants were taken at day 0 and at day 28 after the second dose. The CDR3 regions of human TCRbeta chains were subjected to immunosequencing. As for how the authors treated the data: Repertoire TCRs were checked for matches against a reference library of SARS-CoV-2-specific TCRs that had been generated using the MIRA antigen-specificity platform. Breadth was defined as the fraction of unique TCRs that were SARS-CoV-2-associated, and depth was defined as the fraction of total T cells that were SARS-CoV-2-associated. Using the MIRA data, each spike-specific TCR was assigned both to the spike region to which the TCR was reactive and to a CD4 or CD8 class. Log10-transformed breadth and depth values were compared by one-way ANOVA with Sidak's multiple comparisons tests. As stored in TCRdb, this immuneACCESS dataset retains in-frame rearrangements with V and J assigned. A fraction of the clones does not appear; measured against another copy, unresolved V genes explain less than half of the discrepancy, and the remainder lacks a known reason. D and trimming were read from the DNA, whereas the V and J calls and clone size are those reported in that table. This sample has 52,000 or so clones in its table, and more than 80% of those were observed once. Roughly a fifth of the sample rests with the top ten.

The research as a whole found: The 56-69-year group was small, and its depth increase did not reach significance, likely because of low power. The whole spike protein was spanned by vaccine-associated CD4 TCRs, and dominant responses were seen in regions 160-218 and 743-854. After two AZD1222 doses, spike-specific TCR breadth and depth were significantly higher than at day 0 and than in MenACWY recipients. Only five to seven AZD1222 recipients were SARS-CoV-2 seropositive at baseline, limiting conclusions about previously exposed vaccinees. Participants were mostly white British and included more females than males, and it was suggested by the authors that clonal diversity may have been underestimated. Nearly half of unique spike-specific TCRs reportedly recognized epitopes outside regions mutated in the B.1.351 and B.1.1.7 variants. Because no day 14 peak-response samples were available, the repertoires could be characterized only after the peak T cell response.

This TCR was recovered from an adult in good health. The sample in question was peripheral blood, obtained on day 0 of MenACWY control vaccination.

The CDR3 region reads CAWMLHADSPLHF. The base sequence is TGTGCCTGGATGCTCCATGCGGATTCACCCCTCCACTTT. The rearrangement combines TRBV30 with TRBJ1-6; the D gene is not confidently resolved. Inclusive of the bounding cysteine and phenylalanine, the CDR3 is 13 residues long. Only CDR3 DNA is held: 39 bases, read in frame from base 1. V drops 4 bases and J drops 8 bases, leaving 12 bases in between. The germline V gene (reference sequence) yields GTSNPN for CDR1 and SVGIG for CDR2.